This record concerns one T cell receptor beta chain sequence. What this receptor recognizes is not known. No quality values exist for individual bases; no much larger clone is one base distant. The data are from a study of control samples from healthy donors and cancer patients (dated by TCRdb to about 2020). Including the terminal cysteine and phenylalanine, the CDR3 comprises 13 residues. The retained sequence is limited to the CDR3, 39 bases, with the frame set at the first base. V is clipped by 5 bases and J by 3 bases, and the sequence between their germline boundaries is 11 bases long. According to the germline V gene, CDR1 reads SGHAT and CDR2 reads FQNNGV. The library was generated by the immunoSEQ multiplex PCR assay. Imported from immuneACCESS, the table was reduced by TCRdb to in-frame sequences with V and J called. These copies leave out some clones; in studies compared against another copy, an unresolved V gene accounts for under half, and the cause of the remainder is not known. The sample table contains tens of thousands of clones; only one count was recorded for approximately 93% of them. The top ten clonotypes cover roughly 1.3% of the sample.

Sequencing used PBMCs. This sequence was found in a woman aged 40 to 49 with lung cancer. Recombination joined TRBV11-2 with TRBJ2-7; TRBD1 is a possible D gene, resting on 6 matching bases. The DNA is as follows: TGTGCCAGCAGCCCTTCCAGGGGCTACGAGCAGTACTTC. It codes for CASSPSRGYEQYF.